This T cell receptor beta chain was retrieved from a study of metastatic and nonmetastatic thyroid tumors. Study summary: Comparison of repertoires was carried out across blood and tumor or nodule tissue from malignant and benign thyroid patients.

Until they underwent thyroid surgery, no patient had received any treatment. Source study methods: It was from CDR3 differences across clinicopathological groups that a distant-metastasis classifier for papillary thyroid cancer was built. TCRdb re-called the PCR reads through MiXCR. These V and J calls originate from TCRdb's pipeline instead of the authors' own analysis. This sample has 20,000 to 25,000 clones, with approximately 23% found just once. Notes on the study in general: For both blood and tumor, malignant thyroid tumors reportedly showed significantly higher TCR beta diversity than benign nodules did.

This clone is medium-sized by share. Antigen unknown. The receptor was derived from a female donor with papillary thyroid cancer or a benign thyroid nodule (not recorded which). Some clones in this sample may be carry-over from other donors' samples. The source material was tumor tissue.

The CDR3 sequence: CASSSQMTGFNSPLHF. DNA for the CDR3: TGCGCCAGCAGCTCCCAGATGACAGGGTTTAATTCACCCCTCCACTTT. This chain links TRBV5-1 with TRBJ1-6, with 7 bases fitting TRBD1. Germline-derived CDR1 and CDR2 are SGHRS and YFSETQ. After removal of 3 bases from V and 6 bases from J, the junction contained 9 bases not matched to a gene. This CDR3 is 16 amino acids long.